The present T cell receptor (beta chain) was sequenced within a study of blood T cells in healthy people across ages. General study results and limits: Estimates drawn from one million T cells were deemed to understate diversity. With naive T cell percentage, TCR beta diversity showed a strong correlation.

PCR was performed a second time for about 6 to 12 cycles using a sample-barcoded 5' primer and a J-beta primer mix. TCRdb reanalysed the 5' RACE reads using MiXCR and keeps one entry per CDR3 protein. Of about 680,000 distinct CDR3 sequences detected, around 45% appear once; the ten largest clones hold around a third. Details on this clonotype: Its cognate antigen is unknown.

Total RNA extraction produced at least 5.5 micrograms (per sample) for the study. The sequenced material came from blood. The origin of this receptor is a woman aged 60-75 years in good health.

The CDR3 sequence is CASSEGSSTDTQYF. In DNA, the CDR3 is TGTGCCAGCAGTGAAGGTTCTAGCACAGATACGCAGTATTTT. The chain recombines TRBV25-1 with TRBJ2-3, with D unresolved. Deletions cut 2 bases from V and 0 bases from J, with 6 bases between. The CDR3 consists of 14 residues. CDR1 and CDR2 from the germline V gene are MGHDK and SYGVNS.